What follows describes a single TCR beta chain. Its matching antigen is unknown. This entry comes from a study of T-cell memory formation after mild COVID-19. Broader study findings: Later expanders leaned CD4+, whereas day 15 to 85 contracting clones were balanced CD4/CD8. Clones from the second wave (peaking day 37) had unconfirmed SARS-CoV-2 specificity.

TCRdb passed the 5' RACE reads through MiXCR, listing each CDR3 protein once. The table has about 82,000 distinct CDR3 sequences, 10% to 15% seen once; the top ten hold about 28%. CDR3 length: 13 residues. V was pared by 6 bases and J by 0 bases, with 12 bases between. Germline V gives CDR1 DFQATT, CDR2 SNEGSKA (reference sequence). This chain joins TRBV20-1 and TRBJ2-7; D is ambiguous. The sample was PBMCs or a T cell subset sorted from them (not recorded which). This receptor was taken from an adult woman who had mild COVID-19 (a few samples of this study predate the infection). Cell type and time point are not known. CDR3 sequence (DNA): TGCAGTGCCCTCGCAGAGGCCTCCTACGAGCAGTACTTC. Protein product: CSALAEASYEQYF.